This T cell receptor (beta chain) comes out of a study of cytomegalovirus exposure and HLA in healthy donors. Broader study findings: Cytomegalovirus-associated TCR beta chains were listed, numbering 150 to 200.

The V gene's germline CDR1 is SGHVS and CDR2 FQNEAQ. The CDR3 covers 18 residues. V lost 4 bases, J lost 4 bases, and 14 bases stayed unmatched. As for this clone: The antigen is not known.

PCR was performed using 60 Vbeta and 13 Jbeta primers. This table comes from immunoSEQ multiplex PCR, and its TCRdb copy is limited to in-frame clones, with some not included. There are roughly 77,000 clones in the sample, with about 4% held by the top ten. The chain couples TRBV7-8 to TRBJ1-5, with 9 bases lining up with TRBD1. Sequences were obtained from PBMCs. The origin of this receptor is a female donor in good health and CMV-seropositive. The CDR3 bases are TGTGCCAGCAGCTCGACAGGGGGGGTAACACGCCCAAATCAGCCCCAGCATTTT. Its protein is CASSSTGGVTRPNQPQHF.